This entry concerns a single T cell receptor (beta chain). Its specificity is not known. Sequencing was performed with immunoSEQ multiplex PCR; in TCRdb, only in-frame clones are kept and a portion is missing. The sample records more than 90,000 clones, approximately 90% being singletons. These data are taken from a study of graft-versus-host responses after intestinal transplantation. The CDR3 covers 16 residues. Germline CDR1 reads SEHNR; CDR2 reads FQNEAQ (reference sequence). Unmatched junction bases numbered 12, after V lost 5 bases and J lost 7 bases. Whole-study findings and limits: After transplant, early declines in HvG clones were associated with peak levels of circulating GvH clones.

Sequencing used unstimulated CD4+ T cells sorted from spleen or lymph node cells, obtained before transplant. The genes are TRBV7-9 and TRBJ2-1; 9 nucleotides align to TRBD2. The clonotype was recovered from a human donor who was the organ donor for an intestinal transplant. The CDR3 region is CASSGHAGGRANEQFF. For the CDR3, the DNA is TGTGCCAGCAGCGGACACGCCGGCGGGAGGGCAAATGAGCAGTTCTTC.